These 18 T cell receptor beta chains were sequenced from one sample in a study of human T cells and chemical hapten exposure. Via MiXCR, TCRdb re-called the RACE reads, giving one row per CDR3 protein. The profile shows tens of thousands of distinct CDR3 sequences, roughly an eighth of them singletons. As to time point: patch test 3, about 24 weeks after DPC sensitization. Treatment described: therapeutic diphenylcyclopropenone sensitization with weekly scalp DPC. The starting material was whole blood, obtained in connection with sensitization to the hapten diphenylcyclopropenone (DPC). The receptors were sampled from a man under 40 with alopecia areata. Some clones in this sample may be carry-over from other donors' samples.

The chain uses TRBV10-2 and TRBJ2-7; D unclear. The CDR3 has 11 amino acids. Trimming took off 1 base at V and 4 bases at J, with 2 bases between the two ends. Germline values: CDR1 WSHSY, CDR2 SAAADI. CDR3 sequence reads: CASSEFYEQYF. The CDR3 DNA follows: TGCGCCAGCAGTGAGTTTTACGAGCAGTACTTC.

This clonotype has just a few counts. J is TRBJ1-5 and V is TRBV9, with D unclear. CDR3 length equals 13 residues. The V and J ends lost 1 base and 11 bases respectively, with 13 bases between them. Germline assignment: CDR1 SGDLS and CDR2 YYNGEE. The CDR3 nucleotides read TGTGCCAGCAGCGTAAGCCCCGTAGAGGCCCAGCATTTT. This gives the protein CASSVSPVEAQHF. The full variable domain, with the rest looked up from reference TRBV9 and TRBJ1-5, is DSGVTQTPKHLITATGQRVTLRCSPRSGDLSVYWYQQSLDQGLQFLIQYYNGEERAKGNILERFSAQQFPDLHSELNLSSLELGDSALYFCASSVSPVEAQHFGDGTRLSIL.

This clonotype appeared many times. The CDR3 bases are TGTGCCAGCAGCTTCGACGTGTCGGCGCAGTATTTT. Translating gives CASSFDVSAQYF. V and J are TRBV7-2 and TRBJ2-3; the D is unclear. CDR3 length: 12 amino acids. Germline V gene data show CDR1 as SGHTA and CDR2 as FQGNSA. The V end lost 3 bases, the J end lost 10 bases, and 11 bases lay between the germline ends.

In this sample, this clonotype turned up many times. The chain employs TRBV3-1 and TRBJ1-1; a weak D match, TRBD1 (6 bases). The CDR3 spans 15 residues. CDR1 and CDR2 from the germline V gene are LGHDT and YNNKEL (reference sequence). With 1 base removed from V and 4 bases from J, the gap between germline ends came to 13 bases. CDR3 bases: TGTGCCAGCAGCCAAGGACAGGTTCGCGGCACTGAAGCTTTCTTT. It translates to CASSQGQVRGTEAFF. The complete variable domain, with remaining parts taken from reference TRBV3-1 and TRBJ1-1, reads DTAVSQTPKYLVTQMGNDKSIKCEQNLGHDTMYWYKQDSKKFLKIMFSYNNKELIINETVPNRFSPKSPDKAHLNLHINSLELGDSAVYFCASSQGQVRGTEAFFGQGTRLTVV.

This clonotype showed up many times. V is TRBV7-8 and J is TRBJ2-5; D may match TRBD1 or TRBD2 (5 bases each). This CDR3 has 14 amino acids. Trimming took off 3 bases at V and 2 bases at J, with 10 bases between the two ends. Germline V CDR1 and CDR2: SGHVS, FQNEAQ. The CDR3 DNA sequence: TGTGCCAGCAGCTTGGGACGGCTACAAGAGACCCAGTACTTC. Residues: CASSLGRLQETQYF.

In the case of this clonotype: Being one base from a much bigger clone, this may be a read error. CDR3 DNA sequence: TGTCCCAGCAGTCCACAGTATCAGCCCCAGCATTTT. Translating it yields CPSSPQYQPQHF. The chain uses TRBV28 and TRBJ1-5; D is undetermined. The CDR3 is 12 residues long. CDR1 is MDHEN, CDR2 SYDVKM, per germline.

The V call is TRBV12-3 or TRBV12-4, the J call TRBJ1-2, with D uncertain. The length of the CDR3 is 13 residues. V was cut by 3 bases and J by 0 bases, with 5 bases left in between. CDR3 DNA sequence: TGTGCCAGCAGTTTCGATCCTAACTATGGCTACACCTTC. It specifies CASSFDPNYGYTF.

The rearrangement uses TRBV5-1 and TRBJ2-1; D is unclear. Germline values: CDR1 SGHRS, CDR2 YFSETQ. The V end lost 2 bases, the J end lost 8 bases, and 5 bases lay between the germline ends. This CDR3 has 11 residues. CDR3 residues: CASSFGDEQFF. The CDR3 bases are TGCGCCAGCAGCTTTGGAGATGAGCAGTTCTTC.

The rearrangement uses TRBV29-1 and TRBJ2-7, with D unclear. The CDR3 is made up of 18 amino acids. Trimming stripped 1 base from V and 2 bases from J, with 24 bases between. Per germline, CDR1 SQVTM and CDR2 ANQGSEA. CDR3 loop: CSVEGRREGSEFPYEQYF. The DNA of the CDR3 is TGCAGCGTTGAAGGCCGAAGGGAAGGTTCGGAATTCCCCTACGAGCAGTACTTC.

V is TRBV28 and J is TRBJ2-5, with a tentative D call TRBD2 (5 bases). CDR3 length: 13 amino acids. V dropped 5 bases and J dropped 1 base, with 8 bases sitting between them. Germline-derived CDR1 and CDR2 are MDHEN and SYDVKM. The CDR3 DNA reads TGTGCCAGCAGTAACCTAGCCCAAGAGACCCAGTACTTC. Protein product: CASSNLAQETQYF.

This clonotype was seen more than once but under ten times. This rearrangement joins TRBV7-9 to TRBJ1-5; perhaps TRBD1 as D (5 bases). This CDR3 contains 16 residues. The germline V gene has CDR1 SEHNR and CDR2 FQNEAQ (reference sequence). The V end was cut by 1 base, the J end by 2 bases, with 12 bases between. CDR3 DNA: TGTGCCAGCAGCTTAGTGGCCGGGGGTGGCAATCAGCCCCAGCATTTT. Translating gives CASSLVAGGGNQPQHF.

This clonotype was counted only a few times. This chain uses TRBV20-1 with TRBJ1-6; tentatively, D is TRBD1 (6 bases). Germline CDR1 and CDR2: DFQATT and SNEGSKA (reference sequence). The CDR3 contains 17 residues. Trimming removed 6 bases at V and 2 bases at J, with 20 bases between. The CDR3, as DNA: TGCAGTGCCCCGATAGGGGCAGGGGTAGCCTATAATTCACCCCTCCACTTT. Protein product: CSAPIGAGVAYNSPLHF.

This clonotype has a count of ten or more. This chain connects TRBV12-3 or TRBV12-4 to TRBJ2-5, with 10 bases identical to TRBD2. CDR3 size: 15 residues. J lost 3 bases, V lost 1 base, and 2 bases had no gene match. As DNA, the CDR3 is TGTGCCAGCAGTTTAGTTGGGACTAGCGAAGAGACCCAGTACTTC. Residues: CASSLVGTSEETQYF.

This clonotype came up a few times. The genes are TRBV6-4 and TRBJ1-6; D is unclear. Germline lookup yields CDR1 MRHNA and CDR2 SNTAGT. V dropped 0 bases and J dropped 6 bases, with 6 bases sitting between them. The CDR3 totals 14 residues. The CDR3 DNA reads TGTGCCAGCAGTGACTCCCGGGGTAATTCACCCCTCCACTTT. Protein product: CASSDSRGNSPLHF.

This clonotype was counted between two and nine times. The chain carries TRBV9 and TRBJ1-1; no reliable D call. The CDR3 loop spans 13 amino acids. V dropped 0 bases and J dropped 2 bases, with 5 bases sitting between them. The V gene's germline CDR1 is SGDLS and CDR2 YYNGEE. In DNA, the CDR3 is TGTGCCAGCAGCGTAGTGCTTAACACTGAAGCTTTCTTT. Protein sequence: CASSVVLNTEAFF.

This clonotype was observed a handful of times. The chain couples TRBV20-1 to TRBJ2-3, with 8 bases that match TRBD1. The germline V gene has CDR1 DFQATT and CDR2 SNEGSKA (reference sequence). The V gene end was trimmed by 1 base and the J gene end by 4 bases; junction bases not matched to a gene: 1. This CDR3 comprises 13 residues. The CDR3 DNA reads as TGCAGTGCTAGAGGACAGGGGCCAGATACGCAGTATTTT. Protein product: CSARGQGPDTQYF.

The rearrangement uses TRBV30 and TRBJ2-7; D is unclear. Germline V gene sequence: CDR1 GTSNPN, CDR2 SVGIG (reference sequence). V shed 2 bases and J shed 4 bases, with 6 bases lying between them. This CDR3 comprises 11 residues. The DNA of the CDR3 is TGTGCCTGGAGTTCAGGTTACGAGCAGTACTTC. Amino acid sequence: CAWSSGYEQYF.

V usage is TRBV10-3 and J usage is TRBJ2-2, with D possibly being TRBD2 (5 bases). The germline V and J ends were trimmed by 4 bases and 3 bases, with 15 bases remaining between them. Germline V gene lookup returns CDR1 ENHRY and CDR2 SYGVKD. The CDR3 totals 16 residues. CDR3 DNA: TGTGCCATCAGTGCTATCCTGGCGGAGGACACCGGGGAGCTGTTTTTT. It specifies CAISAILAEDTGELFF.